This note documents a single T cell receptor (beta chain) sequence. No antigen is known for it. These data belong to a study of CD8 T cells in ankylosing spondylitis. Whole-study findings and limits: The study looked at matched synovial fluid samples from ankylosing spondylitis patients. Disease-linked clones were reported to be significantly enriched there. A subset of motif variants has previously been described in the synovial fluid and blood of reactive arthritis. Characteristic, it appeared, of ankylosing spondylitis blood was a TCR beta motif of roughly 8 highly homologous variants.

This CDR3 is built from 13 residues. With 6 bases clipped from V and 10 bases from J, the junction kept 5 bases outside the gene matches. The germline CDR1 and CDR2 sequences are SNHLY and FYNNEI. TCRdb recomputed calls from the 5' RACE reads with MiXCR, one row per CDR3 protein. The sample lists roughly 700,000 distinct CDR3 sequences, about 20% occurring once. This clonotype was sampled from a male donor with ankylosing spondylitis. The chain carries TRBV2 and TRBJ2-5, with TRBD2 matching over 13 bases. The sample comprised blood, either unsorted or a sorted T cell fraction (not recorded which). CDR3 region: CASRGTSGTNQYF. In DNA, the CDR3 is TGTGCCAGCAGGGGGACTAGCGGGACCAACCAGTACTTC. Full variable domain (missing parts from reference TRBV2 and TRBJ2-5): EPEVTQTPSHQVTQMGQEVILRCVPISNHLYFYWYRQILGQKVEFLVSFYNNEISEKSEIFDDQFSVERPDGSNFTLKIRSTKLEDSAMYFCASRGTSGTNQYFGPGTRLLVL.